These 24 T cell receptor beta chains were sequenced from one sample in a study of T cells and copy number aberrations in small-cell lung cancer. Here immunoSEQ multiplex PCR was the method, and the copy in TCRdb shows in-frame clones only, minus some. The sample shows roughly 730 clones, 85% to 90% of them seen only once. The sequenced sample was tumor tissue. These receptors came from a man in his sixties with small cell lung cancer.

This chain joins TRBV6-5 and TRBJ2-2, with 7 bases aligning to TRBD2. After removal of 7 bases from V and 6 bases from J, the junction contained 8 bases not matched to a gene. Looked up from germline, CDR1 is MNHEY and CDR2 is SVGAGI. CDR3 length: 14 amino acids. The CDR3 DNA sequence: TGTGCCAGCACCCCCGGGAGGAAAGCCGGGGAGCTGTTTTTT. Translation: CASTPGRKAGELFF.

The table lists this clone with a count of one. The chain joins TRBV7-8 to TRBJ2-7, with TRBD2 as a possible D gene (6 bases). V lost 6 bases to trimming and J lost 2 bases, with 11 bases between them. CDR1 is SGHVS and CDR2 is FQNEAQ in the germline V gene. The CDR3 contains 13 residues. This CDR3 is CASRRGTAYEQYF. The CDR3 coding sequence is TGTGCCAGCAGGCGCGGGACCGCCTACGAGCAGTACTTC.

This clone has just a few counts. The chain couples TRBV7-3 to TRBJ2-1; TRBD2 aligns across 10 bases. Germline CDR1 reads SGHTA; CDR2 reads FQGTGA. Trimming took 4 bases from V and 8 from J; bases not matched to a gene: 11. This CDR3 has 16 amino acids. This chain's CDR3 is CASSSALAGDGHEQFF. The CDR3 bases are TGTGCCAGCAGCTCCGCTCTAGCGGGAGATGGTCATGAGCAGTTCTTC.

This chain uses TRBV28 with TRBJ1-5; perhaps TRBD1 as D (5 bases). V was trimmed by 5 bases and J by 5 bases, leaving 19 bases between them. CDR3 length equals 16 residues. The germline gives CDR1 MDHEN, CDR2 SYDVKM. The CDR3 spells CASSPRVLGGYQPQHF. The DNA of the CDR3 is TGTGCCAGCAGTCCGCGGGTCCTGGGGGGTTATCAGCCCCAGCATTTT.

The gene calls are TRBV9 and TRBJ1-2; 7 bases are a match to TRBD1. The germline V gene encodes CDR1 SGDLS and CDR2 YYNGEE. J lost 2 bases, V lost 3 bases, and 4 bases had no gene match. The CDR3 is made up of 14 amino acids. The CDR3 DNA reads TGTGCCAGCAGCGGGACAGGCCGCAACTATGGCTACACCTTC. Amino acids: CASSGTGRNYGYTF.

The gene calls are TRBV19 and TRBJ1-5, with D hard to call. CDR1 and CDR2 (germline): LNHDA, SQIVND (reference sequence). The CDR3 runs 13 residues. V lost 5 bases to trimming and J lost 4 bases, with 9 bases between them. The CDR3, as DNA: TGTGCCAGTAGTGTTGGACGGAATCAGCCCCAGCATTTT. It codes for CASSVGRNQPQHF.

The J gene is TRBJ2-7, the V gene TRBV5-1; D is possibly TRBD1 (6 bases). CDR3 length: 15 residues. The V end lost 0 bases, the J end lost 3 bases, and 13 bases lay between the germline ends. The germline V gene has CDR1 SGHRS and CDR2 YFSETQ. This CDR3 is CASSLGRQEGYEQYF. CDR3 in DNA: TGCGCCAGCAGCTTGGGAAGACAGGAAGGCTACGAGCAGTACTTC.

The chain carries TRBV9 and TRBJ2-1; no clear D gene. This CDR3 is built from 17 residues. V was shortened by 4 bases and J by 0 bases, with 17 bases between the two germline ends. Germline CDR1 and CDR2: SGDLS and YYNGEE. CDR3 nucleotide sequence: TGTGCCAGCAGCCCTCTCGCCGTACTCAACTCCTACAATGAGCAGTTCTTC. Protein product: CASSPLAVLNSYNEQFF.

The chain combines TRBV4-3 with TRBJ2-7; D is uncertain. CDR1 and CDR2 (germline): LGHNA, YSLEER. The CDR3 spans 14 residues. Trimming took off 4 bases at V and 5 bases at J, with 15 bases between the two ends. This chain's CDR3 is CASSRSTNSDEQYF. The CDR3 nucleotides are TGCGCCAGCAGCCGAAGTACTAACAGCGACGAGCAGTACTTC.

The chain uses TRBV6-5 and TRBJ1-1, with a weak D call TRBD1 (5 bases). V was cut by 6 bases and J by 5 bases, with 13 bases left in between. The CDR3 length is 13 residues. CDR1 MNHEY and CDR2 SVGAGI come from the germline V gene. DNA for the CDR3: TGTGCCAGCAGCCGTGGGAGGGGAACTGAAGCTTTCTTT. This codes for CASSRGRGTEAFF.

J is TRBJ2-2 and V is TRBV25-1, with D hard to call. This CDR3 has 15 residues. V was cut by 1 base and J by 5 bases, with 11 bases left in between. Germline CDR1 reads MGHDK; CDR2 reads SYGVNS. The CDR3 loop is CASSEFGVSTGELFF. The CDR3 region has the DNA TGTGCCAGCAGTGAATTTGGGGTTTCGACCGGGGAGCTGTTTTTT.

The J gene is TRBJ2-7, the V gene TRBV29-1; D is perhaps TRBD1 or TRBD2 (6 bases each). The V gene lost 6 bases and the J gene lost 0 bases, with 24 bases spanning the gap. The CDR3 extends over 17 amino acids. Germline assignment: CDR1 SQVTM and CDR2 ANQGSEA. CDR3 amino acids: CSVAAATRGTSSYEQYF. The DNA of the CDR3 is TGCAGCGTGGCCGCTGCGACTAGGGGGACGAGCTCCTACGAGCAGTACTTC.

The J gene is TRBJ1-5, the V gene TRBV9, with a tentative D call TRBD1 (5 bases). Germline V CDR1 and CDR2: SGDLS, YYNGEE. Trimming pared 3 bases from V and 0 bases from J, leaving 22 bases between. The CDR3 is 19 amino acids. This chain's CDR3 is CASSDIRDPNDYSNQPQHF. For the CDR3, the DNA is TGTGCCAGCAGCGATATACGGGACCCGAACGATTATAGCAATCAGCCCCAGCATTTT.

The rearrangement joins TRBV6-6 to TRBJ1-1; 10 nucleotides align to TRBD1. V shed 5 bases and J 4 bases; nucleotides not matched to a gene: 7. The CDR3 extends over 15 amino acids. The germline V gene has CDR1 MNHNY and CDR2 SVGAGI (reference sequence). For the CDR3, the DNA is TGTGCCAGCAGTCCTCCGACAGGGGGCTTCACTGAAGCTTTCTTT. This translates into CASSPPTGGFTEAFF.

The chain recombines TRBV28 with TRBJ2-7; 8 bases fit TRBD1. Germline CDR1 and CDR2: MDHEN and SYDVKM. The CDR3 totals 14 residues. The J segment lost 3 bases and the V segment lost 5 bases, leaving 6 bases of the junction unmatched. Here the CDR3 reads CASSIVGTGYEQYF. The CDR3 DNA reads as TGTGCCAGCAGTATCGTTGGGACAGGCTACGAGCAGTACTTC.

The rearrangement joins TRBV5-6 to TRBJ2-3, with TRBD1 identical over 7 bases. Germline V gene sequence: CDR1 SGHDT, CDR2 YYEEEE. Trimming removed 1 base from V and 5 bases from J; junction bases left unmatched: 4. The CDR3 contains 14 residues. The CDR3 spells CASSLTGVGDTQYF. As DNA, the CDR3 is TGTGCCAGCAGCTTGACAGGGGTTGGAGATACGCAGTATTTT.

There are a few counts of this clone. Other DNA sequences of this sample code for an identical CDR3. This chain joins TRBV28 and TRBJ2-7, with D maybe TRBD1 (7 bases). Germline CDR1 reads MDHEN; CDR2 reads SYDVKM. The length of the CDR3 is 15 residues. Trimming took off 5 bases at V and 0 bases at J, with 14 bases between the two ends. The CDR3 coding sequence is TGTGCCAGCAGTCTCCCAGGGGGGTTCTCCTACGAGCAGTACTTC. Translated, it gives CASSLPGGFSYEQYF.

The chain couples TRBV9 to TRBJ1-1; D might be TRBD1 (6 bases). Per the germline V gene, CDR1 is SGDLS and CDR2 is YYNGEE. The CDR3 runs to 15 residues. The V gene lost 2 bases and the J gene lost 1 base, with 12 bases spanning the gap. CDR3 in DNA: TGTGCCAGCAGCGTTGGCAGGGGTTCGAACACTGAAGCTTTCTTT. Protein sequence: CASSVGRGSNTEAFF.

The chain is built from TRBV5-6 and TRBJ2-7; D perhaps matches TRBD1 (6 bases). V was clipped by 5 bases and J by 6 bases, with 18 bases between them. The CDR3 is 14 amino acids. Germline CDR1 reads SGHDT; CDR2 reads YYEEEE. Here the CDR3 reads CASSWGTNVGEQYF. The CDR3, as DNA: TGTGCCAGCAGTTGGGGGACAAATGTGGGCGAGCAGTACTTC.

This clone was observed a single time. CDR3 in DNA: TGTGCCAGCAGTGGACGGAAACACAATCAGCCCCAGCATTTT. It translates to CASSGRKHNQPQHF. The gene calls are TRBV28 and TRBJ1-5; D unclear. Trimming took off 5 bases at V and 3 bases at J, with 11 bases between the two ends. The germline V gene encodes CDR1 MDHEN and CDR2 SYDVKM. The CDR3 sequence is 14 residues long.

The chain couples TRBV19 to TRBJ2-5, with 9 bases that match TRBD2. Germline V gene data show CDR1 as LNHDA and CDR2 as SQIVND (reference sequence). The CDR3 consists of 17 residues. The V gene end was trimmed by 6 bases and the J gene end by 2 bases; junction bases not matched to a gene: 13. CDR3 sequence reads: CASSKGTSLNLQETQYF. The CDR3 DNA sequence: TGTGCCAGTAGCAAGGGGACTAGCCTTAATTTACAAGAGACCCAGTACTTC.

The chain has TRBV28 and TRBJ1-2; D possibly corresponds to TRBD1 (6 bases). The CDR3 is 15 amino acids. Germline V gene lookup returns CDR1 MDHEN and CDR2 SYDVKM. The ends were cut back, 6 bases at V and 1 base at J, with 15 bases in the middle. The CDR3 region is CASRPTGRSNYGYTF. CDR3 bases: TGTGCCAGCAGGCCCACAGGGAGAAGTAACTATGGCTACACCTTC.

This clone was recorded only once. V usage is TRBV15 and J usage is TRBJ1-4; TRBD1 matches 8 bases. Germline values: CDR1 LNHNV, CDR2 YYDKDF (reference sequence). The junction had 5 bases not matched to a gene; V was cut back by 5 bases and J by 3 bases. CDR3 size: 15 residues. The CDR3 spells CATSVRTGPNEKLFF. The CDR3 DNA reads as TGTGCCACCAGCGTCCGGACAGGGCCTAATGAAAAACTGTTTTTT.

The CDR3 loop reads CASSRGAGGTDTQYF. The CDR3 region has the DNA TGTGCCAGTAGTAGGGGGGCAGGGGGCACAGATACGCAGTATTTT. This sequence joins TRBV19 and TRBJ2-3, with D perhaps given as TRBD1 or TRBD2 (6 bases each). The CDR3 consists of 15 residues. V was trimmed by 4 bases and J by 1 base, leaving 12 bases between them. CDR1 LNHDA and CDR2 SQIVND come from the germline V gene (reference sequence).